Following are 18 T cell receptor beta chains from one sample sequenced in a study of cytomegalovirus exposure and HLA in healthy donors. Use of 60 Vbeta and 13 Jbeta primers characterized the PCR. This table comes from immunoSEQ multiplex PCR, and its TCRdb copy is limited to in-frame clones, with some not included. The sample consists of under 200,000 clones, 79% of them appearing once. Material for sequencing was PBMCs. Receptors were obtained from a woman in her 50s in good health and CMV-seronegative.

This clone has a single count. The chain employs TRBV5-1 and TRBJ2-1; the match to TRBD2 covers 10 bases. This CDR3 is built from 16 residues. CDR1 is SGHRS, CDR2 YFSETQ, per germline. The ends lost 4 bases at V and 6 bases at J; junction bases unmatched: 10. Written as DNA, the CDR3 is TGCGCCAGCAGCATCTCTAGCGGGGGCCTGAGCAATGAGCAGTTCTTC. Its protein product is CASSISSGGLSNEQFF.

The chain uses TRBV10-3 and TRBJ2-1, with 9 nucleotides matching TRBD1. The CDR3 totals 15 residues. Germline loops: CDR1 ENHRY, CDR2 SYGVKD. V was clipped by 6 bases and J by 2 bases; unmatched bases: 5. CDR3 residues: CAISGTGKPYNEQFF. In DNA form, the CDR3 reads TGTGCCATCAGCGGGACAGGGAAACCCTACAATGAGCAGTTCTTC.

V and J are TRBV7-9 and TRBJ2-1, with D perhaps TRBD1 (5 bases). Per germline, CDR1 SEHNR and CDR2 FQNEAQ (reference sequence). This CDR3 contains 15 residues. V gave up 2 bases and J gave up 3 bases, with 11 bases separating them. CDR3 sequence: CASSLIGANYNEQFF. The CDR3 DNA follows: TGTGCCAGCAGCTTAATAGGGGCCAACTACAATGAGCAGTTCTTC.

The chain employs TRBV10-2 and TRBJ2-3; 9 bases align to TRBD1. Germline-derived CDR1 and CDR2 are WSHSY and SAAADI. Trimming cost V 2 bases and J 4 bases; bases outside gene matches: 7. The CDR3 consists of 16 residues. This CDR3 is CASSEDRGGRSDTQYF. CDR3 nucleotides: TGCGCCAGCAGTGAGGACAGGGGGGGACGGTCAGATACGCAGTATTTT.

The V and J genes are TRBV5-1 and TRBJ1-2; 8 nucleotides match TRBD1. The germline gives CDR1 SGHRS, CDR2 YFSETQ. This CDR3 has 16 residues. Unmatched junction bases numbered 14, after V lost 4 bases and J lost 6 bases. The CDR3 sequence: CASSPRTGLASDGYTF. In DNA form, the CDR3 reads TGCGCCAGCAGCCCTAGGACAGGGCTTGCATCGGATGGCTACACCTTC.

The CDR3 nucleotides are TGTGCCACCAGCAGAGATGTCGGCGGGGACAATGAGCAGTTCTTC. Translation: CATSRDVGGDNEQFF. V is TRBV15 and J is TRBJ2-1, with D tentatively TRBD2 (6 bases). The ends were cut back, 0 bases at V and 5 bases at J, with 11 bases in the middle. In germline, CDR1 is LNHNV, CDR2 YYDKDF (reference sequence). This CDR3 comprises 15 residues.

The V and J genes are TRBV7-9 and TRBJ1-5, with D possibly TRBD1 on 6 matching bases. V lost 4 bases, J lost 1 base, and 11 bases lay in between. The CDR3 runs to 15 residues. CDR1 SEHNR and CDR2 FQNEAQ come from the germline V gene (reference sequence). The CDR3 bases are TGTGCCAGCAGCTCCGTCGGACAGAGCAATCAGCCCCAGCATTTT. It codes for CASSSVGQSNQPQHF.

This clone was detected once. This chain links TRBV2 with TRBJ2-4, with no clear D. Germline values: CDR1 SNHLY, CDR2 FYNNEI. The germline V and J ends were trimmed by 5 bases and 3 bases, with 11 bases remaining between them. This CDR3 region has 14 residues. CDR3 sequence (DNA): TGTGCCAGCAGTCAACGACATGACAAAAACATTCAGTACTTC. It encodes CASSQRHDKNIQYF. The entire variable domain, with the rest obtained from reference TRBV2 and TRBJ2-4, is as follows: EPEVTQTPSHQVTQMGQEVILRCVPISNHLYFYWYRQILGQKVEFLVSFYNNEISEKSEIFDDQFSVERPDGSNFTLKIRSTKLEDSAMYFCASSQRHDKNIQYFGAGTRLSVL.

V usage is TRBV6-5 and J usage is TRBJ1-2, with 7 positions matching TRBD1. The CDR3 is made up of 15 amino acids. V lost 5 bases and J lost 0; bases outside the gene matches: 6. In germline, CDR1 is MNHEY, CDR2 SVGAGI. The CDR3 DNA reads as TGTGCCAGCAGTCCCCTGGGGACAGCTAACTATGGCTACACCTTC. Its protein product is CASSPLGTANYGYTF.

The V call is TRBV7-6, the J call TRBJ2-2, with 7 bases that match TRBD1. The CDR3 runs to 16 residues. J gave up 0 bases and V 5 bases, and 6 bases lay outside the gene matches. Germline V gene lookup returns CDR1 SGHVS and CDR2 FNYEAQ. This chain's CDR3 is CASSTTGIPNTGELFF. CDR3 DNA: TGTGCCAGCAGCACGACAGGGATCCCGAACACCGGGGAGCTGTTTTTT. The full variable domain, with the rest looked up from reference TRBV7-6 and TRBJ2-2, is GAGVSQSPRYKVTKRGQDVALRCDPISGHVSLYWYRQALGQGPEFLTYFNYEAQQDKSGLPNDRFSAERPEGSISTLTIQRTEQRDSAMYRCASSTTGIPNTGELFFGEGSRLTVL.

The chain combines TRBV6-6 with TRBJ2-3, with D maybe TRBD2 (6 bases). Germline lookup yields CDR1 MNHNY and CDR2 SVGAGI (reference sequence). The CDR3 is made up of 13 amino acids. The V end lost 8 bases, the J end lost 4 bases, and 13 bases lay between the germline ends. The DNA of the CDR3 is TGTGCCAGCGTGACTAGGTCCCCAGATACGCAGTATTTT. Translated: CASVTRSPDTQYF.

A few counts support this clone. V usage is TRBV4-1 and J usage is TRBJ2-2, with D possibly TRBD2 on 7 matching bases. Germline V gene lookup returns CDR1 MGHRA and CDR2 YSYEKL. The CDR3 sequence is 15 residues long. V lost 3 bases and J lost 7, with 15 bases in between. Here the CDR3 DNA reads TGCGCCAGCAGCCAGAGGGGGGGGGCGAGCGGGGAGCTGTTTTTT. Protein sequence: CASSQRGGASGELFF.

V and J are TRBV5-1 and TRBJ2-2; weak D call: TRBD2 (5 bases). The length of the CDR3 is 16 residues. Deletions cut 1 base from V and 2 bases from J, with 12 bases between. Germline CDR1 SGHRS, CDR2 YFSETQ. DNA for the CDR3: TGCGCCAGCAGCTTGCGTAGCCCGGGAAACACCGGGGAGCTGTTTTTT. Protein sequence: CASSLRSPGNTGELFF.

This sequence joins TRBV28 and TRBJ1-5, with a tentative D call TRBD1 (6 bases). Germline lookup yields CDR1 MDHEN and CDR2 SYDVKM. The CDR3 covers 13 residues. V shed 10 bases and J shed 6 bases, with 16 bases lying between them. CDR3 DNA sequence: TGTGCCACCTTGTGGGGGGGCAGTCAGCCCCAGCATTTT. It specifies CATLWGGSQPQHF.

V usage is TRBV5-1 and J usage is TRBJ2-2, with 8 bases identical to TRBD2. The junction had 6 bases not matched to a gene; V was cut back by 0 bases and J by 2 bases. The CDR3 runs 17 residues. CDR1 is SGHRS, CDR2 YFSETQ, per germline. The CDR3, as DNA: TGCGCCAGCAGCTTGGTAATAGCGGGGATCAACACCGGGGAGCTGTTTTTT. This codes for CASSLVIAGINTGELFF.

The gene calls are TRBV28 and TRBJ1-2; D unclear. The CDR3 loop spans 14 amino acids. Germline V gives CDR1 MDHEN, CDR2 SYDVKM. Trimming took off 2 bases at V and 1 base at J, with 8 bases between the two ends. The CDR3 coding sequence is TGTGCCAGCAGTTTAGGGCAGAATAACTATGGCTACACCTTC. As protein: CASSLGQNNYGYTF.

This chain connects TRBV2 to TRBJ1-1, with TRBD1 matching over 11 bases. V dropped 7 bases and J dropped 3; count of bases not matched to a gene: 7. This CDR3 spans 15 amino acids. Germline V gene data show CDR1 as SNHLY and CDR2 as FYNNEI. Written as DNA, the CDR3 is TGTGCCAGCAAAAGGACAGGGGGCTGGGACACTGAAGCTTTCTTT. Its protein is CASKRTGGWDTEAFF.

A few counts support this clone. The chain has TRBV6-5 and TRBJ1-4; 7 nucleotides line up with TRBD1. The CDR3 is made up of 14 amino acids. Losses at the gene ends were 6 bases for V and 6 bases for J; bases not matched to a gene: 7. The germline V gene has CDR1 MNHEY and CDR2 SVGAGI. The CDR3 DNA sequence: TGTGCCAGCAGCCTGACAGGGAGAGATGAAAAACTGTTTTTT. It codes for CASSLTGRDEKLFF.